The 19 T cell receptor beta chains given below trace back to one sample, sequenced in a study of vaccination effects on CD4 cells after COVID-19. Isolation of CD4+ T cells took place after nine to ten days of culture. All participants had two doses of either the BNT162b2 or mRNA-1273 vaccine. Clones were sequenced by immunoSEQ multiplex PCR, and TCRdb holds only the in-frame ones, with some missing. The sample consists of fewer than 75,000 clones, 78% of them appearing once. These receptors have no identified antigens. This material consisted of CD4+ T cells from PBMCs cultured without peptide, taken after COVID-19 vaccination. These receptors all come from a human donor who received a COVID-19 vaccine.

The V gene is TRBV5-4, the J gene TRBJ2-7; possibly TRBD2 for D (6 bases). Trimming took 0 bases from V and 2 from J, leaving 9 bases between them. Germline loops: CDR1 SGHNT, CDR2 YYREEE (reference sequence). CDR3 length: 14 amino acids. CDR3 in amino acids: CASSLAGGTYEQYF. The CDR3 nucleotides read TGTGCCAGCAGCTTGGCAGGCGGGACCTACGAGCAGTACTTC. The whole variable domain, remainder taken from reference TRBV5-4 and TRBJ2-7, is ETGVTQSPTHLIKTRGQQVTLRCSSQSGHNTVSWYQQALGQGPQFIFQYYREEENGRGNFPPRFSGLQFPNYSSELNVNALELDDSALYLCASSLAGGTYEQYFGPGTRLTVT.

The chain recombines TRBV29-1 with TRBJ2-7; TRBD1 is a possible D gene (6 bases). Trimming stripped 7 bases from V and 0 bases from J, with 13 bases between. This CDR3 contains 13 residues. The germline V gene encodes CDR1 SQVTM and CDR2 ANQGSEA. The CDR3 reads CSGSTGNSYEQYF. CDR3 coding DNA: TGCAGCGGATCGACAGGCAACTCCTACGAGCAGTACTTC.

The V and J genes are TRBV11-2 and TRBJ2-5, with TRBD1 identical over 9 bases. Germline CDR1 SGHAT, CDR2 FQNNGV. The CDR3 sequence is 14 residues long. Trimming took 5 bases from V and 2 from J; bases not matched to a gene: 3. This CDR3 is CASSPTGGQETQYF. The CDR3 region has the DNA TGTGCCAGCAGCCCGACAGGGGGGCAAGAGACCCAGTACTTC.

This clone was seen once. The chain has TRBV11-3 and TRBJ2-7; D is undetermined. The V gene lost 3 bases and the J gene lost 3 bases, with 3 bases spanning the gap. This CDR3 is 11 amino acids long. Per the germline V gene, CDR1 is SGHNT and CDR2 is YENEEA. In DNA form, the CDR3 reads TGTGCCAGCAGCTTGATCTACGAGCAGTACTTC. This gives the protein CASSLIYEQYF.

The rearrangement links TRBV30 to TRBJ2-2, with D possibly TRBD2 on 7 matching bases. The CDR3 is 16 residues long. The V end was cut by 0 bases, the J end by 4 bases, with 15 bases between. CDR1 is GTSNPN, CDR2 SVGIG, per germline (reference sequence). CDR3 residues: CAWSVQGLSVTGELFF. CDR3 bases: TGTGCCTGGAGTGTACAGGGACTAAGTGTCACCGGGGAGCTGTTTTTT.

This clone was seen only once. This chain links TRBV11-3 with TRBJ2-5; D is undetermined. In germline, CDR1 is SGHNT, CDR2 YENEEA. CDR3 length equals 14 residues. V lost 1 base, J lost 2 bases, and 8 bases lay in between. In nucleotides, the CDR3 is TGTGCCAGCAGCTTAGCGACCGGGCAAGAGACCCAGTACTTC. It translates to CASSLATGQETQYF.

This clone occurred a few times. The V call is TRBV4-1, the J call TRBJ1-2; 10 bases match TRBD1. This CDR3 spans 15 amino acids. The germline V gene encodes CDR1 MGHRA and CDR2 YSYEKL. Germline trimming cut 4 bases from V and 5 bases from J; bases unmatched to any gene: 7. CDR3 DNA sequence: TGCGCCAGCAGCCGGACAGGGGGAAGTGGGTATGGCTACACCTTC. Translated, it gives CASSRTGGSGYGYTF.

J is TRBJ2-1 and V is TRBV19, with D possibly being TRBD1 (5 bases). Germline CDR1 and CDR2: LNHDA and SQIVND (reference sequence). The CDR3 is made up of 15 amino acids. Between the trimmed V and J ends, which lost 3 bases and 6 bases, there was a span of 15 bases. The CDR3 here is CASSIFWQGVNEQFF. The CDR3 nucleotides are TGTGCCAGTAGTATCTTCTGGCAGGGTGTCAATGAGCAGTTCTTC.

The chain carries TRBV6-4 and TRBJ2-7, with D maybe TRBD2 (6 bases). CDR3 length equals 13 residues. V lost 6 bases and J lost 4, with 13 bases in between. The germline V gene has CDR1 MRHNA and CDR2 SNTAGT. CDR3 sequence (DNA): TGTGCCAGCAGAGACGGACGGGGGTACGAGCAGTACTTC. Its protein product is CASRDGRGYEQYF.

The V and J genes are TRBV7-9 and TRBJ2-7; weak D call: TRBD1 (5 bases). Germline V gene lookup returns CDR1 SEHNR and CDR2 FQNEAQ (reference sequence). The CDR3 totals 15 residues. Trimming took off 1 base at V and 7 bases at J, with 17 bases between the two ends. CDR3 sequence reads: CASSLGQGSTWEQYF. The CDR3 nucleotides read TGTGCCAGCAGCTTAGGTCAGGGCAGTACGTGGGAGCAGTACTTC. Combining the CDR3 with reference TRBV7-9 and TRBJ2-7 gives the whole variable domain DTGVSQNPRHKITKRGQNVTFRCDPISEHNRLYWYRQTLGQGPEFLTYFQNEAQLEKSRLLSDRFSAERPKGSFSTLEIQRTEQGDSAMYLCASSLGQGSTWEQYFGPGTRLTVT.

This clone was found once. DNA of the CDR3: TGTGCCAGCAGTTTATGGGCAGGGGGCTCCTGGGGCTACACCTTC. Translated: CASSLWAGGSWGYTF. The V and J genes are TRBV28 and TRBJ1-2; TRBD1 matches at 8 bases. The CDR3 sequence is 15 residues long. Germline values: CDR1 MDHEN, CDR2 SYDVKM. V lost 0 bases, J lost 8 bases, and 8 bases stayed unmatched.

The J gene is TRBJ2-3, the V gene TRBV4-2, with TRBD2 matching 10 bases. The trim removed 4 bases at V and 0 bases at J, leaving 7 bases unmatched. The CDR3 length is 17 residues. Germline CDR1 reads LGHNA; CDR2 reads YNFKEQ. The CDR3: CASSPITTSGSTDTQYF. The CDR3 bases are TGTGCCAGCAGCCCCATCACGACTAGCGGGAGCACAGATACGCAGTATTTT.

The CDR3 spells CASSQGGRGPRGGTEAFF. As DNA, the CDR3 is TGCGCCAGCAGCCAAGGAGGCAGGGGGCCCCGTGGGGGCACTGAAGCTTTCTTT. The chain employs TRBV4-1 and TRBJ1-1, with 8 bases matching TRBD1. V lost 1 base to trimming and J lost 4 bases; unmatched junction nucleotides: 14. This CDR3 spans 18 amino acids. The germline CDR1 and CDR2 sequences are MGHRA and YSYEKL.

The chain couples TRBV12-3 or TRBV12-4 to TRBJ1-1, with D perhaps TRBD1 (5 bases). The CDR3 has 12 residues. The V end was cut by 4 bases, the J end by 6 bases, with 9 bases between. CDR3 in amino acids: CASSSRDSEAFF. CDR3 nucleotides: TGTGCCAGCAGTTCCAGGGACTCTGAAGCTTTCTTT.

The CDR3 DNA reads TGTGCCAGCTCACCAACCGCGAACGGCTACACCTTC. It specifies CASSPTANGYTF. The rearrangement links TRBV18 to TRBJ1-2; no reliable D call. Trimming took 2 bases from V and 8 from J, leaving 9 bases between them. Germline CDR1 reads KGHSH; CDR2 reads LQKENI. CDR3 length equals 12 residues.

CDR3 amino acids: CASSYRLLNQPQHF. The DNA for the CDR3 is TGTGCCAGCTCGTACCGACTGCTGAATCAGCCCCAGCATTTT. The chain links TRBV5-6 to TRBJ1-5, with D uncertain. Trimming removed 7 bases at V and 4 bases at J, with 15 bases between. There are 14 residues in the CDR3. Germline CDR1 SGHDT, CDR2 YYEEEE.

This chain joins TRBV28 and TRBJ2-3, with D unclear. CDR1 and CDR2 from the germline V gene are MDHEN and SYDVKM. This CDR3 has 12 residues. The V end lost 3 bases, the J end lost 7 bases, and 8 bases lay between the germline ends. The CDR3 DNA reads as TGTGCCAGCAGTTTCAGTCAAAATACGCAGTATTTT. Amino acids: CASSFSQNTQYF.

This clone was recorded once. The chain recombines TRBV19 with TRBJ1-1, with 8 nucleotides matching TRBD1. Unmatched junction bases numbered 12, after V lost 8 bases and J lost 1 base. CDR3 length: 16 residues. Germline V gene data show CDR1 as LNHDA and CDR2 as SQIVND (reference sequence). The CDR3 loop is CASSHRLQGENTEAFF. CDR3 DNA sequence: TGTGCCAGTTCCCACCGGCTACAGGGGGAGAACACTGAAGCTTTCTTT.

The rearrangement joins TRBV10-3 to TRBJ1-6, with D perhaps matching TRBD1 (5 bases). Germline lookup yields CDR1 ENHRY and CDR2 SYGVKD. This CDR3 region has 14 residues. Trimming took off 4 bases at V and 7 bases at J, with 11 bases between the two ends. CDR3 nucleotides: TGTGCCATCAGTGGGCCCAGGGAAAATTCACCCCTCCACTTT. Protein product: CAISGPRENSPLHF.